This is a list of T cell receptor beta chains from one sample in a study of T cell repertoires in cytomegalovirus infection. TCRdb analysed the reads with MiXCR anew, one entry per CDR3 protein. The sample contains over 90,000 distinct CDR3 sequences, approximately 15% of which appear only once. The sample was PBMCs. These receptors were collected from a human donor in good health (CMV status not recorded). Some clones in this sample may be carry-over from other donors' samples. The CDR3 runs from the conserved cysteine through the conserved F or W. Fields, in order: clone size, J gene, D gene, V gene, CDR3 protein, CDR3 DNA. The D gene is left open where the match is weak. Size is stated for part of the rows, as once, few or many counts, or as a class when the clone is expanded.

many	TRBJ2-3	TRBD2	TRBV7-2	CASSFILAATDTQYF	TGTGCCAGCAGCTTTATACTAGCGGCCACAGATACGCAGTATTTT
.	TRBJ2-4	.	TRBV29-1	CSVLWGGKNIQYF	TGCAGCGTGTTATGGGGAGGCAAAAACATTCAGTACTTC
.	TRBJ2-5	.	TRBV3-1	CASSQVSGTETQYF	TGTGCCAGCAGCCAAGTGTCGGGGACGGAGACCCAGTACTTC
few	TRBJ1-5	.	TRBV28	CASSAKMPQHF	TGTGCCAGCAGTGCCAAGATGCCCCAGCATTTT
many	TRBJ2-7	.	TRBV7-5	CISVPEALGQGGDPKKYEQYF	.
.	TRBJ1-2	.	TRBV2	CASRRSVSEGYTF	TGTGCCAGCAGGCGGTCGGTTTCGGAAGGCTACACCTTC
.	TRBJ1-6	TRBD1	TRBV28	CASSILSWTGYSPLHF	TGTGCCAGCAGTATCCTGTCCTGGACAGGTTATTCACCCCTCCACTTT
.	TRBJ2-7	.	TRBV20-1	CSASLGGNEQYF	TGCAGTGCTAGCCTCGGGGGAAACGAGCAGTACTTC
.	TRBJ1-2	.	TRBV27	CASSLTGYGYGYTF	TGTGCCAGCAGTTTAACAGGGTACGGCTATGGCTACACCTTC
.	TRBJ1-5	TRBD1	TRBV6-2/TRBV6-3	CASSPRTGGTQPQHF	TGTGCCAGCAGCCCTAGGACAGGGGGCACTCAGCCCCAGCATTTT
many	TRBJ2-1	.	TRBV7-2	CASSPGREQFF	TGTGCCAGCAGCCCGGGACGAGAGCAGTTCTTC
few	TRBJ1-1	TRBD1	TRBV12-3/TRBV12-4	CASSWDRGMNTEAFF	TGTGCCAGCAGTTGGGACAGGGGGATGAACACTGAAGCTTTCTTT
many	TRBJ2-7	TRBD1	TRBV2	CASGGQGSYEQYF	TGTGCCAGCGGGGGACAGGGAAGTTACGAGCAGTACTTC
.	TRBJ2-1	.	TRBV5-4	CASSLVAGGSNEQLF	.
.	TRBJ2-3	.	TRBV29-1	CSVGEEKTDTQYF	TGCAGCGTTGGAGAGGAAAAAACAGATACGCAGTATTTT
many	TRBJ2-3	.	TRBV7-2	CASSSRGPRDTQYF	TGTGCCAGCAGCTCCCGGGGGCCAAGGGATACGCAGTATTTT
many	TRBJ2-1	TRBD2	TRBV7-2	CASSPKTSGVSYNEQFF	TGTGCCAGCAGCCCCAAGACTAGCGGGGTTTCCTACAATGAGCAGTTCTTC
few	TRBJ2-1	.	TRBV19	CASNRGPYNEQFF	TGTGCCAGTAATCGGGGGCCGTACAATGAGCAGTTCTTC
few	TRBJ2-7	TRBD1	TRBV4-2	CASSHGTGSDEQYF	TGTGCCAGCAGCCACGGGACAGGGTCCGACGAGCAGTACTTC
.	TRBJ2-7	TRBD1	TRBV27	CASSFWGQGLSEQYF	TGTGCCAGCAGTTTTTGGGGACAGGGTCTTAGCGAGCAGTACTTC
many	TRBJ2-5	.	TRBV29-1	CSVLGGGGETQYF	TGCAGCGTCCTAGGGGGTGGGGGAGAGACCCAGTACTTC
.	TRBJ2-7	.	TRBV4-1	CASSTGLGEQYF	TGCGCCAGCAGTACAGGGTTGGGCGAGCAGTACTTC
.	TRBJ2-3	.	TRBV20-1	CGAAKGGQTDTQYF	TGCGGTGCCGCAAAGGGGGGGCAAACAGATACGCAGTATTTT
few	TRBJ1-2	.	TRBV4-1	CASSPREGISGYTF	TGCGCCAGCAGCCCTCGGGAGGGAATTAGTGGCTACACCTTC
few	TRBJ1-2	.	TRBV20-1	CSARGSYGYTF	TGCAGTGCTAGAGGAAGCTATGGCTACACCTTC
many	TRBJ1-5	.	TRBV5-5	CASSLGLLNQPQHF	TGTGCCAGCAGCTTAGGGCTACTCAATCAGCCCCAGCATTTT